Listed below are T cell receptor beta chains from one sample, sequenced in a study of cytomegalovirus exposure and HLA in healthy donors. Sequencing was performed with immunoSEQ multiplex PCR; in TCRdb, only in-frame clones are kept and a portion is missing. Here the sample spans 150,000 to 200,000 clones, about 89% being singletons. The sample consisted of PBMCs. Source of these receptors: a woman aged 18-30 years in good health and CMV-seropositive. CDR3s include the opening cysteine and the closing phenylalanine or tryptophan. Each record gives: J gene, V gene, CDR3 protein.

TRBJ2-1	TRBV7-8	CASSSPGRGPYNEQFF
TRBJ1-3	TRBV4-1	CASSPAEGGSGNTIYF
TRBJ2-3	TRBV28	CASSLNPLSGRADTQYF
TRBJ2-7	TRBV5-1	CASSLETVSTYEQYF
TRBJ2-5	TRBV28	CASSDPGLAETQYF
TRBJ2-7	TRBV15	CATSSGGQGTSYEQYF
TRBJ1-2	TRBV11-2	CASSPGGAGPYGYTF
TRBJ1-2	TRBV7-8	CASRKTGQGRYGYTF
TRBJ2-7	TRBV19	CASSFLAGVGEQYF
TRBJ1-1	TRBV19	CASSGISGMSAEAFF
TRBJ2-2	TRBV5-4	CASSRGLAGPGELFF
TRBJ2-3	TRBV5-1	CASSLAIGGPGDTQYF
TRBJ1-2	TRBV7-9	CASSLTGGVRNYGYTF
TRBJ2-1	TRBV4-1	CASSQGLAGLLSYNEQFF
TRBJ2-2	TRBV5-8	CASRLSLSANTGELFF
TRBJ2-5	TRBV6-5	CASSYGRVRETQYF
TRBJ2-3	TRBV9	CASSVGLATDTQYF
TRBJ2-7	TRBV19	CASSIGTGVEQYF
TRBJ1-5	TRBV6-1	CASSAGPQGGNQPQHF
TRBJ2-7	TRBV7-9	CASSPTRRGRTHEQYF
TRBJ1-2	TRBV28	CASSWARGKDGYTF
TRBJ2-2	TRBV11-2	CASSDGLAGVIGELFF
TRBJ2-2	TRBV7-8	CASSPKLNTGELFF
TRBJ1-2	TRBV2	CASSGQGSYGYTF
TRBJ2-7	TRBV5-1	CASSAGGTLSYEQYF
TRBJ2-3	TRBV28	CASSQGTDTQYF
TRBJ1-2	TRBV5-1	CASSGDRAGYTF
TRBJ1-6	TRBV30	CAWRQGTTYNSPLHF
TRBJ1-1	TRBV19	CASSVGTGEAFF
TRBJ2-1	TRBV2	CASLSGSGSNEQFF
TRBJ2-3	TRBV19	CASREYGAADTQYF
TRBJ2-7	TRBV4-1	CASGGAGNSYEQYF
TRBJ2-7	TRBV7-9	CASRFAEAYEQYF
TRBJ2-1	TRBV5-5	CASSLAGSGKSYNEQFF
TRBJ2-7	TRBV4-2	CASSQANRQGAYEQYF
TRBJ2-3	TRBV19	CASSSGTSGSDTQYF
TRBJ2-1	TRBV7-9	CASSLAGVSPGNEQFF
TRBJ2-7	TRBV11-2	CASSSGLAGGIGDYEQYF
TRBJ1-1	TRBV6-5	CASSLGTNTEAFF
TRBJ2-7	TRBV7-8	CASSPEASTRSYEQYF
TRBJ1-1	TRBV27	CASSYRGQGTEAFF
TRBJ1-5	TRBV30	CAWSTEPNQPQHF